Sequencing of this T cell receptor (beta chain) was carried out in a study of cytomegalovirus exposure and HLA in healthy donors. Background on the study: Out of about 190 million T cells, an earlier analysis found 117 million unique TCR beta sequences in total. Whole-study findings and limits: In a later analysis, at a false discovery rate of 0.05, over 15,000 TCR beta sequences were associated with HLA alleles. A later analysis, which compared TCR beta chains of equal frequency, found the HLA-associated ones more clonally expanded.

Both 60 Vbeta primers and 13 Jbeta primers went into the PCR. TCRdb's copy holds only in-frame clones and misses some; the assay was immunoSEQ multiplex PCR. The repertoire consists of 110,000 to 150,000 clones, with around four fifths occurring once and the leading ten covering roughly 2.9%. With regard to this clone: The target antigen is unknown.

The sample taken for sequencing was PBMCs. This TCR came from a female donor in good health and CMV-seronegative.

The CDR3 protein is CASRPRVGQGLEQYF. CDR3 coding DNA: TGTGCCAGCAGACCCCGGGTGGGACAGGGGCTCGAGCAGTACTTC. V and J are TRBV28 and TRBJ2-7, with 10 bases lining up with TRBD1. The CDR3 is 15 amino acids. Trimming cost V 6 bases and J 6 bases; bases outside gene matches: 11. Germline-derived CDR1 and CDR2 are MDHEN and SYDVKM.